One sample yielded the 32 T cell receptor beta chains listed below, sequenced in a study of T-cell memory formation after mild COVID-19. TCRdb processed the 5' RACE reads anew with MiXCR; each CDR3 protein has one entry. The data hold about 150,000 distinct CDR3 sequences, with under 7% observed a single time. Sequenced sample: PBMCs or a T cell subset sorted from them (not recorded which). Source of these receptors: an adult woman who had mild COVID-19 (a few samples of this study predate the infection). Cell type and time point are not known.

This clonotype came up many times. The gene calls are TRBV7-2 and TRBJ2-7; possible D gene TRBD2, 5 bases. Looked up from germline, CDR1 is SGHTA and CDR2 is FQGNSA. Trimming left V 4 bases short and J 0 bases short, with 16 bases between. The CDR3 is made up of 16 amino acids. The DNA for the CDR3 is TGTGCCAGCAGCTCTCGGACTTCAACGCCCTCCTACGAGCAGTACTTC. It specifies CASSSRTSTPSYEQYF.

This clonotype was recorded a few times. This chain connects TRBV10-2 to TRBJ2-7; 8 nucleotides agree with TRBD1. Germline lookup yields CDR1 WSHSY and CDR2 SAAADI. Trimming took 6 bases from V and 3 from J; bases not matched to a gene: 4. The CDR3 is made up of 13 amino acids. The CDR3 nucleotides read TGCGCCAGCAGCGGACAGGGTTACTACGAGCAGTACTTC. It encodes CASSGQGYYEQYF.

The genes are TRBV7-6 and TRBJ1-6; D unresolved. There are 15 residues in the CDR3. Between the trimmed V and J ends, which lost 1 base and 7 bases, there was a span of 11 bases. Germline V gene sequence: CDR1 SGHVS, CDR2 FNYEAQ. The DNA of the CDR3 is TGTGCCAGCAGCTTAGAATCCCTCCCCAATTCACCCCTCCACTTT. This sequence encodes CASSLESLPNSPLHF.

The rearrangement uses TRBV24-1 and TRBJ2-5; TRBD1 matches at 9 bases. Germline V lookup: CDR1 KGHDR, CDR2 SFDVKD. Losses at the gene ends were 9 bases for V and 4 bases for J; bases not matched to a gene: 8. The CDR3 runs to 14 residues. The CDR3 loop is CATSTGGGGETQYF. DNA of the CDR3: TGTGCCACCTCAACAGGGGGCGGGGGAGAGACCCAGTACTTC.

The table lists this clonotype with a few counts. The chain links TRBV15 to TRBJ1-1, with a tentative D call TRBD1 (6 bases). Germline V gene data show CDR1 as LNHNV and CDR2 as YYDKDF (reference sequence). The ends were cut back, 7 bases at V and 2 bases at J, with 14 bases in the middle. The CDR3 has 14 residues. CDR3 sequence (DNA): TGTGCCACCACCCTGGACAGAGCAAACACTGAAGCTTTCTTT. Translating it yields CATTLDRANTEAFF.

This clonotype was counted between two and nine times. The V and J genes are TRBV14 and TRBJ2-1; weak D call: TRBD2 (7 bases). V gave up 3 bases and J gave up 5 bases, with 23 bases separating them. CDR1 SGHDN and CDR2 FVKESK come from the germline V gene. CDR3 length: 18 residues. The DNA for the CDR3 is TGTGCCAGCAGCCACCCCTTTACGGGGGGCGCCCAGCACAATGAGCAGTTCTTC. It yields the protein CASSHPFTGGAQHNEQFF.

This clonotype was seen ten or more times. The CDR3 loop reads CAISVGQSFDGAEAFF. CDR3 bases: TGTGCCATCAGTGTCGGACAGTCCTTCGACGGCGCTGAAGCTTTCTTT. V is TRBV10-3 and J is TRBJ1-1, with D tentatively TRBD1 (6 bases). The V gene lost 4 bases and the J gene lost 6 bases, with 21 bases spanning the gap. Germline V gene sequence: CDR1 ENHRY, CDR2 SYGVKD. There are 16 residues in the CDR3.

This rearrangement joins TRBV12-3 or TRBV12-4 to TRBJ2-3; D might be TRBD2 (5 bases). This CDR3 has 14 amino acids. The V end was cut by 7 bases, the J end by 7 bases, with 18 bases between. CDR3 residues: CASTRGDYPYTQYF. For the CDR3, the DNA is TGTGCCAGCACCCGGGGTGACTATCCCTATACGCAGTATTTT.

This clonotype was observed a few times. The genes are TRBV20-1 and TRBJ1-2; the D is unclear. CDR3 length: 12 residues. Trimming stripped 0 bases from V and 3 bases from J, with 5 bases between. Germline V gene data show CDR1 as DFQATT and CDR2 as SNEGSKA (reference sequence). The DNA for the CDR3 is TGCAGTGCTAGAGATGGTGACTATGGCTACACCTTC. Translation gives CSARDGDYGYTF.

This clonotype appeared a few times. This rearrangement joins TRBV12-3 or TRBV12-4 to TRBJ2-2, with D perhaps matching TRBD2 (5 bases). With 5 bases removed from V and 7 bases from J, the gap between germline ends came to 11 bases. The CDR3 is 13 residues long. CDR3 sequence (DNA): TGTGCCAGCAGTCCTCGGAGGAGCGGGGAGCTGTTTTTT. It is translated as CASSPRRSGELFF.

V usage is TRBV3-1 and J usage is TRBJ1-2; D is possibly TRBD1 (5 bases). The CDR3 totals 14 residues. V was cut by 5 bases and J by 4 bases, with 14 bases left in between. Per germline, CDR1 LGHDT and CDR2 YNNKEL (reference sequence). The CDR3 sequence: CASSTTTAVYGYTF. CDR3 nucleotides: TGTGCCAGCAGCACTACGACAGCTGTCTATGGCTACACCTTC.

This chain uses TRBV2 with TRBJ1-2; no definite D call. Trimming cost V 1 base and J 4 bases, with 4 bases left between them. Per germline, CDR1 SNHLY and CDR2 FYNNEI. The CDR3 loop spans 12 amino acids. Here the CDR3 DNA reads TGTGCCAGCAGTGAAGTGGGCTATGGCTACACCTTC. Its protein product is CASSEVGYGYTF.

In its sample, this clonotype was seen many times. This chain connects TRBV5-1 to TRBJ2-7; possibly TRBD2 for D (5 bases). The CDR3 runs to 14 residues. Between the trimmed V and J ends, which lost 0 bases and 5 bases, there was a span of 12 bases. CDR1 SGHRS and CDR2 YFSETQ come from the germline V gene. The CDR3 reads CASSLAWLRDEQYF. The CDR3 region has the DNA TGCGCCAGCAGCTTGGCTTGGCTGAGGGACGAGCAGTACTTC.

This clonotype came up a few times. V is TRBV6-5 and J is TRBJ1-2; no firm D call. The germline V gene encodes CDR1 MNHEY and CDR2 SVGAGI. V was trimmed by 4 bases and J by 6 bases, leaving 12 bases between them. This CDR3 spans 13 amino acids. In DNA form, the CDR3 reads TGTGCCAGCAGTTTAGAGGGTATCAATGGCTACACCTTC. Amino acids: CASSLEGINGYTF.

This clonotype was seen a handful of times. Here the CDR3 DNA reads TGTGCCAGTAGTATAAGGGCGACTAGCCCCCCCGGGGAGCTGTTTTTT. Amino acids: CASSIRATSPPGELFF. The chain joins TRBV19 to TRBJ2-2, with 7 bases aligning to TRBD2. The germline V gene encodes CDR1 LNHDA and CDR2 SQIVND (reference sequence). The CDR3 has 16 residues. Trimming at V came to 2 bases and at J to 6 bases, leaving 9 bases not matched to a gene.

This clonotype was observed many times. One junction end disagrees with the germline gene, perhaps due to a read error. The gene calls are TRBV5-1 and TRBJ2-5; 7 nucleotides line up with TRBD1. This CDR3 region has 14 residues. CDR1 and CDR2 (germline): SGHRS, YFSETQ. CDR3 amino acids: CASSSGQPQETQYF. DNA for the CDR3: TGTGCCAGCAGTTCGGGACAGCCCCAAGAGACCCAGTACTTC.

This clonotype was counted many times. The CDR3 is CASSLDISSGANVLTF. CDR3 nucleotide sequence: TGCGCCAGCAGCTTGGACATTTCCTCTGGGGCCAACGTCCTGACTTTC. This chain uses TRBV5-1 with TRBJ2-6; D is ambiguous. Trimming took off 0 bases at V and 0 bases at J, with 7 bases between the two ends. Germline V lookup: CDR1 SGHRS, CDR2 YFSETQ. The CDR3 sequence is 16 residues long. Using reference TRBV5-1 and TRBJ2-6 for the parts outside the CDR3, the full variable domain is KAGVTQTPRYLIKTRGQQVTLSCSPISGHRSVSWYQQTPGQGLQFLFEYFSETQRNKGNFPGRFSGRQFSNSRSEMNVSTLELGDSALYLCASSLDISSGANVLTFGAGSRLTVL.

The table lists this clonotype with a few counts. This chain connects TRBV6-6 to TRBJ2-3; 8 bases line up with TRBD1. V lost 6 bases and J lost 0; bases outside the gene matches: 8. Germline CDR1 is MNHNY and CDR2 is SVGAGI (reference sequence). This CDR3 has 16 amino acids. The CDR3 sequence: CASSPGQASSTDTQYF. CDR3 sequence (DNA): TGTGCCAGCAGCCCGGGACAGGCCTCTAGCACAGATACGCAGTATTTT.

This clonotype occurred a few times. The chain recombines TRBV18 with TRBJ1-2; no reliable D call. The CDR3 loop spans 13 amino acids. Trimming left V 5 bases short and J 8 bases short, with 15 bases between. Looked up from germline, CDR1 is KGHSH and CDR2 is LQKENI. CDR3: CASSSGGLSGYTF. The DNA for the CDR3 is TGTGCCAGCTCATCCGGAGGGCTCTCGGGCTACACCTTC. Based on the CDR3 plus reference TRBV18 and TRBJ1-2, the full variable domain is NAGVMQNPRHLVRRRGQEARLRCSPMKGHSHVYWYRQLPEEGLKFMVYLQKENIIDESGMPKERFSAEFPKEGPSILRIQQVVRGDSAAYFCASSSGGLSGYTFGSGTRLTVV.

This clonotype occurred many times. CDR3 DNA sequence: TGCGCCAGCAGCCGGGACAGAGGCTCCTACAATGAGCAGTTCTTC. The encoded protein is CASSRDRGSYNEQFF. The gene calls are TRBV5-1 and TRBJ2-1; 7 bases are a match to TRBD1. The CDR3 extends over 15 amino acids. Germline V gene data show CDR1 as SGHRS and CDR2 as YFSETQ. After removal of 4 bases from V and 0 bases from J, the junction contained 4 bases not matched to a gene. Full variable domain (remainder filled in from reference TRBV5-1 and TRBJ2-1): KAGVTQTPRYLIKTRGQQVTLSCSPISGHRSVSWYQQTPGQGLQFLFEYFSETQRNKGNFPGRFSGRQFSNSRSEMNVSTLELGDSALYLCASSRDRGSYNEQFFGPGTRLTVL.

The chain links TRBV9 to TRBJ1-2, with D possibly matching TRBD1 (5 bases). Germline CDR1 reads SGDLS; CDR2 reads YYNGEE. This CDR3 has 13 amino acids. The ends were cut back, 0 bases at V and 3 bases at J, with 6 bases in the middle. The CDR3 coding sequence is TGTGCCAGCAGCGTAGGGGGACACTATGGCTACACCTTC. It specifies CASSVGGHYGYTF.

The rearrangement uses TRBV7-8 and TRBJ2-1; TRBD2 aligns across 11 bases. CDR3 size: 17 residues. The trim removed 1 base at V and 7 bases at J, leaving 9 bases unmatched. Germline CDR1 reads SGHVS; CDR2 reads FQNEAQ. This CDR3 is CASSLVQTSGMGNEQFF. Written as DNA, the CDR3 is TGTGCCAGCAGCTTAGTCCAGACTAGCGGGATGGGTAATGAGCAGTTCTTC.

This clonotype came up many times. The genes are TRBV24-1 and TRBJ1-2, with D unclear. The germline V and J ends were trimmed by 3 bases and 4 bases, with 14 bases remaining between them. The CDR3 covers 15 residues. Germline CDR1 reads KGHDR; CDR2 reads SFDVKD. For the CDR3, the DNA is TGTGCCACCAGTGATGGCGTCAACGCCGGCTATGGCTACACCTTC. Its translation: CATSDGVNAGYGYTF.

This clonotype occurred many times. V is TRBV12-3 or TRBV12-4 and J is TRBJ1-5; D might be TRBD1 (6 bases). The CDR3 is 15 amino acids. V was clipped by 3 bases and J by 3 bases, with 12 bases between them. The DNA of the CDR3 is TGTGCCAGCAGTTTTGTGACAGGCGCCAATCAGCCCCAGCATTTT. Encoded protein: CASSFVTGANQPQHF.

This rearrangement joins TRBV6-5 to TRBJ1-6; D is perhaps TRBD1 (6 bases). Germline CDR1 and CDR2: MNHEY and SVGAGI. V lost 8 bases and J 9 bases, leaving 26 bases between the germline ends. This CDR3 region has 17 residues. The CDR3 sequence is CASSSYGFGRGSSPLHF. Written as DNA, the CDR3 is TGTGCCAGCTCCAGTTACGGTTTTGGCAGGGGAAGTTCACCCCTCCACTTT.

The V and J genes are TRBV18 and TRBJ2-2; D is possibly TRBD1 or TRBD2 (6 bases each). V lost 6 bases and J 4 bases, leaving 15 bases between the germline ends. CDR3 length: 15 residues. Germline CDR1 KGHSH, CDR2 LQKENI. CDR3 loop: CASSRDTTITGELFF. In nucleotides, the CDR3 is TGTGCCAGCTCGCGGGACACTACAATCACCGGGGAGCTGTTTTTT.

This chain connects TRBV27 to TRBJ2-1, with a tentative D call TRBD2 (6 bases). The CDR3 is made up of 14 amino acids. CDR1 MNHEY and CDR2 SMNVEV come from the germline V gene (reference sequence). Trimming stripped 6 bases from V and 4 bases from J, with 13 bases between. As DNA, the CDR3 is TGTGCCAGCAGGCTAGCGAGTCATTACAATGAGCAGTTCTTC. Its translation: CASRLASHYNEQFF.

This clonotype was found a few times. The gene calls are TRBV7-9 and TRBJ1-2; no firm D call. Germline V lookup: CDR1 SEHNR, CDR2 FQNEAQ (reference sequence). Trimming shortened V by 0 bases and J by 8 bases, and 16 bases separated the two germline ends. This CDR3 has 15 amino acids. DNA of the CDR3: TGTGCCAGCAGCTTAGCGCAGAGCCTACGAGGGGGCTACACCTTC. Translated: CASSLAQSLRGGYTF.

This clonotype appeared many times. The gene calls are TRBV5-1 and TRBJ1-2, with unresolved D. The CDR3 sequence is 14 residues long. V was pared by 2 bases and J by 5 bases, with 13 bases between. Germline CDR1 SGHRS, CDR2 YFSETQ. CDR3 sequence (DNA): TGCGCCAGCAGCTTCGGCTTAGACGGTTATGGCTACACCTTC. This codes for CASSFGLDGYGYTF.

This clonotype came up a few times. The chain has TRBV7-2 and TRBJ2-2; D is perhaps TRBD2 (5 bases). CDR1 and CDR2 (germline): SGHTA, FQGNSA. CDR3 length equals 14 residues. Trimming removed 2 bases at V and 4 bases at J, with 8 bases between. The CDR3 region has the DNA TGTGCCAGCAGCTTATCCAGCGGCACCGGGGAGCTGTTTTTT. Translation: CASSLSSGTGELFF.

This clonotype was detected only a few times. The chain uses TRBV20-1 and TRBJ1-5; the D is unclear. Between the trimmed V and J ends, which lost 6 bases and 2 bases, there was a span of 8 bases. The CDR3 loop spans 12 amino acids. Germline CDR1 DFQATT, CDR2 SNEGSKA (reference sequence). CDR3 sequence: CSAMDGNQPQHF. CDR3 nucleotide sequence: TGCAGTGCAATGGACGGCAATCAGCCCCAGCATTTT.

This clonotype was seen many times. This chain uses TRBV20-1 with TRBJ2-7, with TRBD2 matching 12 bases. The CDR3 covers 16 residues. CDR1 is DFQATT and CDR2 is SNEGSKA in the germline V gene (reference sequence). The V segment lost 2 bases and the J segment 5 bases; nucleotides outside the gene matches: 10. Written as DNA, the CDR3 is TGCAGTGCTAGATTTTCTTCCCTAGCGGGAGGGGACGAGCAGTACTTC. It codes for CSARFSSLAGGDEQYF.